The rows below give T cell receptor beta chains drawn from one sample of a study of T cell repertoires in cytomegalovirus infection. No antigens are known for them. Each CDR3 protein gets one entry after TCRdb re-called the reads with MiXCR. This table holds about 20,000 distinct CDR3 sequences, 42% found once. The specimen comprised CD8+ T cells from cultured PBMCs, sampled from culture after CMV antigen stimulation. These receptors all come from a human donor in good health (CMV status not recorded). Some clones in this sample may be carry-over from other donors' samples. CDR3s leave out the opening cysteine and the closing phenylalanine or tryptophan. Clone size is given for some rows only: seen once, a few or many times, or a class if the clone is expanded.

J,V,size,CDR3
TRBJ2-2,TRBV6-5,once,ASSSILFQGEKNTGELF
TRBJ1-2,TRBV5-6,few,ASSSEMTGGDT
TRBJ2-5,TRBV11-2,NA,ASTWTSGRETQY
TRBJ1-2,TRBV27,once,ASSSSSMGWGYGYT
TRBJ2-1,TRBV5-4,few,ASSSTGPTSGRSYNEQF
TRBJ1-5,TRBV7-8,NA,ASSPWDNNNQPQH
TRBJ2-7,TRBV7-2,many,ASSLVAHLGQGISNEQY
TRBJ2-2,TRBV7-3,many,ASSSGAGNTGELF
TRBJ2-1,TRBV11-2,few,ASSSSGRRYNEQF
TRBJ2-1,TRBV7-8,few,ASSTPAELAGSGTYNEQF
TRBJ2-3,TRBV7-2,many,ASSPLIGQGPTDTQY
TRBJ2-1,TRBV28,NA,ASTPGQYSSYNEQF
TRBJ2-7,TRBV28,NA,ASSLSAGTYEQY
TRBJ1-5,TRBV19,NA,ASTVDSLNQPQH
TRBJ1-5,TRBV6-1,NA,ASRVTADSNQPQH
TRBJ1-3,TRBV12-3/TRBV12-4,NA,ASSWGTSGNTIY
TRBJ2-7,TRBV7-3,NA,ASSRIGQGDEQY
TRBJ1-5,TRBV27,once,ASSRTGGYQPQH
TRBJ1-2,TRBV12-3/TRBV12-4,NA,ASSLDRSYGYT
TRBJ2-7,TRBV4-1,NA,ASSGENRDRGPEQY
TRBJ2-7,TRBV5-5,many,ASSKDSRGSEQY
TRBJ1-1,TRBV27,NA,ASSLIGGYSLNTEAF
TRBJ1-3,TRBV10-3,NA,ATEPGPLISGNTIY
TRBJ2-1,TRBV29-1,NA,SFGGGIGNEQF
TRBJ2-3,TRBV7-8,many,ASSLAWGARADTQY
TRBJ1-5,TRBV27,few,ASRGTGGSNQPQH
TRBJ1-3,TRBV4-1,NA,ASSQENTRTGNTIY
TRBJ1-2,TRBV18,NA,ASSPGLGNYGYT
TRBJ2-7,TRBV27,few,ASSDYYSYEQY
TRBJ2-7,TRBV12-3/TRBV12-4,many,ASSLAGVAYEQY